The subject of this entry is one T cell receptor (beta chain). This clonotype was detected many times. Which antigen it targets is not known. Per-base quality was not reported, and no clone a single base away is much larger than it. Sequences SEHNR (CDR1) and FQNEAQ (CDR2) are obtained from the germline V gene (reference sequence). From the cysteine up to the phenylalanine, the CDR3 has a length of 15 residues. The CDR3 DNA has 45 bases and is translated from base 1. V is shortened by 1 base, J by 2 bases, and the region joining them spans 11 bases. This sample is drawn from a study of response to subunit inactivated influenza vaccine (dated by TCRdb to the late 2010s). About the study as a whole: Deep quantitative profiling of the T cell receptor repertoire was used in the study to follow responses to a trivalent subunit inactivated influenza vaccine.

Libraries came from RT-PCR. The instrument given in TCRdb is Illumina HiSeq 2500. Clones were called with MiXCR by TCRdb after fastp trimmed the public reads at Q25, and only in-frame beta chains were retained. Records with the same CDR3 protein are collapsed into one entry carrying the most frequent genes and DNA. This sample holds 400,000 to 650,000 distinct CDR3 sequences; about 7.2% were observed only once. Together, the top ten hold around 14% of the sample. Here is what the overall study found, with its caveats: According to the authors, only a limited number of new T cells may be recruited by each seasonal influenza vaccination.

The sequence is built from TRBV7-9 and TRBJ2-5; a tentative D match to TRBD1 spans 5 bases. This receptor was obtained from a man between 45 and 75 years old who received an inactivated influenza vaccine. Donor details come from another sample of the same person, matched by shared clones. This sample comprised PBMCs from blood, obtained roughly 24 months after vaccination. The DNA sequence reads TGTGCCAGCAGCTTAGATCGACAGATTCAAGAGACCCAGTACTTC. The resulting protein is CASSLDRQIQETQYF.